A selection of T cell receptor beta chains follows, all from one sample in a study of blood T cell repertoires in COVID-19. Produced via immunoSEQ multiplex PCR; TCRdb's table is partial and in-frame only. This table has 360,000 or so clones, about 90% appearing once. Sequenced material: PBMCs or T cells enriched from blood (not recorded which). Receptors originate from a woman in her 30s who had recovered from COVID-19. Both conserved end residues are part of each CDR3. Each record gives: clone size, J gene, D gene, V gene, CDR3 protein. D genes are given only for firm matches. Clone size is stated in some rows and not others, as once, few, many or a class when expanded.

clone size: NA; J gene: TRBJ1-6; D gene: NA; V gene: TRBV28; CDR3 protein: CASSYPPDSPLHF
clone size: NA; J gene: TRBJ1-2; D gene: TRBD1; V gene: TRBV7-8; CDR3 protein: CASSLEPPTGGYGYTF
clone size: NA; J gene: TRBJ2-3; D gene: TRBD2; V gene: TRBV6-5; CDR3 protein: CASRGLAGTDTQYF
clone size: once; J gene: TRBJ1-3; D gene: NA; V gene: TRBV6-1; CDR3 protein: CASSDLGAGGNTIYF
clone size: once; J gene: TRBJ1-2; D gene: NA; V gene: TRBV19; CDR3 protein: CASTLLGGTPSGGYTF
clone size: NA; J gene: TRBJ2-3; D gene: TRBD1; V gene: TRBV18; CDR3 protein: CASSPWTGPIRTQYF
clone size: NA; J gene: TRBJ1-2; D gene: NA; V gene: TRBV12-3/TRBV12-4; CDR3 protein: CASSRGYGYTF
clone size: NA; J gene: TRBJ1-4; D gene: NA; V gene: TRBV11-2; CDR3 protein: CASSLGGPARTKLFF
clone size: NA; J gene: TRBJ1-5; D gene: NA; V gene: TRBV6-5; CDR3 protein: CASKKEGQPQHF
clone size: NA; J gene: TRBJ2-7; D gene: TRBD2; V gene: TRBV7-9; CDR3 protein: CASSQEERDPYEQYF
clone size: NA; J gene: TRBJ1-2; D gene: TRBD1; V gene: TRBV13; CDR3 protein: CASSRGTGYSDGYTF
clone size: few; J gene: TRBJ2-1; D gene: TRBD2; V gene: TRBV11-2; CDR3 protein: CASSLTSGTYNEQFF
clone size: NA; J gene: TRBJ2-7; D gene: NA; V gene: TRBV5-1; CDR3 protein: CASKGGDYEQYF
clone size: NA; J gene: TRBJ1-2; D gene: NA; V gene: TRBV3-1/TRBV3-2; CDR3 protein: CASKGWDYGYTF
clone size: NA; J gene: TRBJ1-1; D gene: NA; V gene: TRBV5-1; CDR3 protein: CASTRSGDTEAFF
clone size: NA; J gene: TRBJ2-7; D gene: TRBD2; V gene: TRBV28; CDR3 protein: CASSPTLGLAGIEQYF
clone size: NA; J gene: TRBJ1-2; D gene: NA; V gene: TRBV19; CDR3 protein: CASSIWQGNYGYTF
clone size: NA; J gene: TRBJ2-3; D gene: NA; V gene: TRBV3-1/TRBV3-2; CDR3 protein: CASSQDTPGDSQYF
clone size: NA; J gene: TRBJ1-1; D gene: TRBD1; V gene: TRBV29-1; CDR3 protein: CSPYRGSGTEAFF
clone size: NA; J gene: TRBJ1-2; D gene: NA; V gene: TRBV5-1; CDR3 protein: CASSLTDDNRYTF
clone size: NA; J gene: TRBJ2-1; D gene: TRBD2; V gene: TRBV6-2/TRBV6-3; CDR3 protein: CASSYSPTSRNEQFF
clone size: NA; J gene: TRBJ1-6; D gene: NA; V gene: TRBV28; CDR3 protein: CASSSPGEAINSPLHF
clone size: NA; J gene: TRBJ2-5; D gene: NA; V gene: TRBV7-7; CDR3 protein: CASSIGRGETQYF
clone size: NA; J gene: TRBJ1-1; D gene: NA; V gene: TRBV14; CDR3 protein: CASSQLQVNTEAFF
clone size: NA; J gene: TRBJ1-6; D gene: TRBD1; V gene: TRBV25-1; CDR3 protein: CASSAFETGNKSPLHF